This TCR beta chain was captured by sequencing in a study of identical twins. MiXCR, applied by TCRdb to the 5' RACE reads, yields one record per CDR3 protein. Among 350,000 or so distinct CDR3 sequences listed, roughly 9% were seen once. This clonotype was seen at least ten times. The antigen remains unidentified. V was clipped by 3 bases and J by 6 bases, with 6 bases between them. Germline V CDR1 and CDR2: ENHRY, SYGVKD. There are 12 residues in the CDR3. Broader study findings: Zero-insertion results could be subject to partial confounding by invariant MAIT and iNKT cells.

Sequencing was performed on naive T cells sorted from blood. The clonotype originates from a woman in her forties or fifties in good health. The chain joins TRBV10-3 to TRBJ2-1; D is unresolved. The CDR3 loop reads CAISDTPNEQFF. For the CDR3, the DNA is TGTGCCATCAGTGATACACCCAATGAGCAGTTCTTC.